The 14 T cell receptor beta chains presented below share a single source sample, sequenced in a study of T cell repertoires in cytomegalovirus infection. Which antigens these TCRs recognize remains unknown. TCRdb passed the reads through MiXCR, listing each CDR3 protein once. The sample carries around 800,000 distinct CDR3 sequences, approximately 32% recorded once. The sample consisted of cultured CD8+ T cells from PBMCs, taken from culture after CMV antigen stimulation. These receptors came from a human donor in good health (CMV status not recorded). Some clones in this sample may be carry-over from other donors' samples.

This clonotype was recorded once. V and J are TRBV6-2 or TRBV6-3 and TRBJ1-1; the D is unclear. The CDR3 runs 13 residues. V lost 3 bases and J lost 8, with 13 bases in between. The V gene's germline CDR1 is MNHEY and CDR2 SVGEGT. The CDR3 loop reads CASSYAFGIEAFF. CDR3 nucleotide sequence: TGTGCCAGCAGTTATGCGTTCGGCATCGAAGCTTTCTTT.

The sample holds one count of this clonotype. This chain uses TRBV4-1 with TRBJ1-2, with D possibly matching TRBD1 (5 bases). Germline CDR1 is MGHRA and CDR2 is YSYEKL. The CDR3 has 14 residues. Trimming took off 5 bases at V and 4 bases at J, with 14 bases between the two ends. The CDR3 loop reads CASSAARDFYGYTF. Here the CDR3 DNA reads TGCGCCAGCAGCGCGGCCAGGGACTTCTATGGCTACACCTTC.

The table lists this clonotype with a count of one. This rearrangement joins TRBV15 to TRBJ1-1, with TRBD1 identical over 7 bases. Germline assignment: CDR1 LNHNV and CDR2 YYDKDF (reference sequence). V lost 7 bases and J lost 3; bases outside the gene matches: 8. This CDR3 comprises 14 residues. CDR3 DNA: TGTGCCACCACGACAGGGCATAGTGACACTGAAGCTTTCTTT. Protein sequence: CATTTGHSDTEAFF.

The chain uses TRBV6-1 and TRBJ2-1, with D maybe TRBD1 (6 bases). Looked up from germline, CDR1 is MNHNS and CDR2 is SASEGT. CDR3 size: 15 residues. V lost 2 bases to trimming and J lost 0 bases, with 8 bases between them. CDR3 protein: CASSEQDSSYNEQFF. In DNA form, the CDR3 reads TGTGCCAGCAGTGAACAGGACAGCTCCTACAATGAGCAGTTCTTC.

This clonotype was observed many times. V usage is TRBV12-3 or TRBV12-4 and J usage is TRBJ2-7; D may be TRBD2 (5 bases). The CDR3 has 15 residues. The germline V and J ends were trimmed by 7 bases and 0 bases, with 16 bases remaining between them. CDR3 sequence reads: CASILALGFSYEQYF. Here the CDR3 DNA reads TGTGCCAGCATCCTAGCCCTGGGGTTCTCCTACGAGCAGTACTTC.

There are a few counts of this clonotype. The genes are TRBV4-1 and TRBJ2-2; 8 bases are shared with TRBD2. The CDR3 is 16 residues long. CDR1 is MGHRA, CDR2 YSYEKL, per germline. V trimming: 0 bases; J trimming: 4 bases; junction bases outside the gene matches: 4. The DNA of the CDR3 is TGCGCCAGCAGCCAAGATAGCGGGGTCGTCACCGGGGAGCTGTTTTTT. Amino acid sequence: CASSQDSGVVTGELFF.

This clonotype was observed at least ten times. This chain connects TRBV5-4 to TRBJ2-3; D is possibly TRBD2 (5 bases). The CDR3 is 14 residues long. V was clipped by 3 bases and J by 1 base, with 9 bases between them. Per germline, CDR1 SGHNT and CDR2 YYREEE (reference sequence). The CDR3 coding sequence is TGTGCCAGCAGCTCCTGGGGAGGCACAGATACGCAGTATTTT. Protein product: CASSSWGGTDTQYF.

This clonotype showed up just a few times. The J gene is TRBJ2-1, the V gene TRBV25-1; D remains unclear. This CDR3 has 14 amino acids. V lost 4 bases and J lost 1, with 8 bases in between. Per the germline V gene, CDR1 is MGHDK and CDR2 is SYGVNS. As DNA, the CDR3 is TGTGCCAGCAGTGCGTTGAGGTCCTACAATGAGCAGTTCTTC. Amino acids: CASSALRSYNEQFF.

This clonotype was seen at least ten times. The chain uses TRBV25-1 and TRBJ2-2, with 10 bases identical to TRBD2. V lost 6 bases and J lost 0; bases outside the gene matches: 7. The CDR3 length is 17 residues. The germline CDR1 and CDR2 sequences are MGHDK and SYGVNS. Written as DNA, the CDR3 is TGTGCCAGCAGCGGGGCAGCGGGGGGGGCGAACACCGGGGAGCTGTTTTTT. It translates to CASSGAAGGANTGELFF.

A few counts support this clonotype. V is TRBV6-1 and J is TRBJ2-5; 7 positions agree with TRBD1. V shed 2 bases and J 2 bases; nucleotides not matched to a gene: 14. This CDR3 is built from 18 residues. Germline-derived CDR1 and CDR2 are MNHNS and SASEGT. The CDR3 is CASSEKVNFDREQETQYF. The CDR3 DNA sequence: TGTGCCAGCAGTGAAAAAGTAAACTTCGACAGGGAACAAGAGACCCAGTACTTC.

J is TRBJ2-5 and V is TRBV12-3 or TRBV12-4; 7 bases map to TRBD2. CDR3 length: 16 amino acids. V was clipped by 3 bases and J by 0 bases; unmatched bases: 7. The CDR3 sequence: CASSFVAGGYQETQYF. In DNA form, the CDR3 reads TGTGCCAGCAGTTTCGTGGCCGGGGGGTACCAAGAGACCCAGTACTTC.

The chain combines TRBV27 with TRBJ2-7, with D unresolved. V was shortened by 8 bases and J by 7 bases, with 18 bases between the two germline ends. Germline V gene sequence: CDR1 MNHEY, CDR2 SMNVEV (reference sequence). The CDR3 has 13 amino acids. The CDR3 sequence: CASLDNPSREQYF. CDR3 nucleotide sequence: TGTGCCAGCCTAGACAACCCCTCGAGGGAGCAGTACTTC.

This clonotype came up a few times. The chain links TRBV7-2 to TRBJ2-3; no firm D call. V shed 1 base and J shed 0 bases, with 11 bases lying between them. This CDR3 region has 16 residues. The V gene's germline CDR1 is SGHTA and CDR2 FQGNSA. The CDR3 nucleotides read TGTGCCAGCAGCTTAGTCGAGGTCTCTAGCACAGATACGCAGTATTTT. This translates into CASSLVEVSSTDTQYF.

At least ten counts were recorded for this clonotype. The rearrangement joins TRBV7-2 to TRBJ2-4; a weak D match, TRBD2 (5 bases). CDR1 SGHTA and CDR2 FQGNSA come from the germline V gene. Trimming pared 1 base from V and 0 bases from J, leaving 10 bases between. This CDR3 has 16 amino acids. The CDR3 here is CASSLEEGIAKNIQYF. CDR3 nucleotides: TGTGCCAGCAGCTTAGAAGAGGGTATAGCCAAAAACATTCAGTACTTC.